Presented here are 22 T cell receptor beta chains from one specimen sequenced in a study of regulatory T cells in long-lasting Graves disease. Library construction for TCR beta used iRepertoire HTBI primers and Arm-PCR of CDR3 regions. TCRdb fed the multiplex PCR reads into MiXCR, producing one record per CDR3 protein. Among about 620,000 distinct CDR3 sequences listed, about 15% were seen once. Time point meaning: newly diagnosed GD, antithyroid drugs for less than 3 months. PBMC RNA served as the TCR library source. The data also belong to a second study, concerning T cells in Graves' hyperthyroidism and ophthalmopathy.

The source material was peripheral blood mononuclear cells (PBMCs), sampled at new diagnosis, from a patient treated with antithyroid drugs. All receptors derive from a woman between 25 and 40 years old with Graves disease.

This clonotype has ten or more counts. The V and J genes are TRBV28 and TRBJ1-2; D is undetermined. Germline V gene sequence: CDR1 MDHEN, CDR2 SYDVKM. The CDR3 has 12 residues. Trimming took 7 bases from V and 2 from J, leaving 8 bases between them. CDR3 coding DNA: TGTGCCAGCACCCGTGTAAACTATGGCTACACCTTC. This gives the protein CASTRVNYGYTF.

This clonotype was detected a few times. The chain is built from TRBV20-1 and TRBJ1-1; the D gene is possibly TRBD1 (6 bases). V was shortened by 6 bases and J by 5 bases, with 22 bases between the two germline ends. The CDR3 sequence is 15 residues long. From germline, CDR1 is DFQATT and CDR2 SNEGSKA (reference sequence). CDR3 in amino acids: CSAPGGGRLRTEAFF. The CDR3 DNA follows: TGCAGTGCCCCGGGGGGCGGCCGTCTAAGGACTGAAGCTTTCTTT.

This clonotype was counted a few times. The CDR3 here is CASTDRLITDNEQFF. DNA of the CDR3: TGTGCCAGCACAGACCGACTAATTACAGACAATGAGCAGTTCTTC. The chain couples TRBV28 to TRBJ2-1; D may be TRBD2 (5 bases). The CDR3 extends over 15 amino acids. Germline CDR1 MDHEN, CDR2 SYDVKM. Trimming removed 7 bases from V and 5 bases from J, with 18 bases in between.

This clonotype has a count of ten or more. This sequence joins TRBV5-1 and TRBJ2-1; TRBD2 agrees at 10 bases. Germline V gene lookup returns CDR1 SGHRS and CDR2 YFSETQ. The V segment lost 3 bases and the J segment 6 bases; nucleotides outside the gene matches: 3. The CDR3 has 14 amino acids. The CDR3 loop is CASSWVAGGNEQFF. CDR3 nucleotide sequence: TGCGCCAGCAGCTGGGTAGCGGGAGGCAATGAGCAGTTCTTC.

In regard to this clonotype: Given a much more abundant clone one base away, this may be a read error. V usage is TRBV30 and J usage is TRBJ2-5, with D tentatively TRBD1 (6 bases). Per germline, CDR1 GTSNPN and CDR2 SVGIG (reference sequence). Trimming cost V 2 bases and J 5 bases, with 15 bases left between them. The CDR3 loop spans 14 amino acids. The CDR3 region has the DNA TGTGCCTGGAGTCGAACTGGGGGCCGGGAGACCCAGTACTTC. It translates to CAWSRTGGRETQYF. Complete variable domain (other parts from reference TRBV30 and TRBJ2-5): SQTIHQWPATLVQPVGSPLSLECTVEGTSNPNLYWYRQAAGRGLQLLFYSVGIGQISSEVPQNLSASRPQDRQFILSSKKLLLSDSGFYLCAWSRTGGRETQYFGPGTRLLVL.

In this sample, this clonotype turned up many times. The gene calls are TRBV6-2 or TRBV6-3 and TRBJ1-1; 8 nucleotides match TRBD1. The trim removed 6 bases at V and 6 bases at J, leaving 3 bases unmatched. CDR1 is MNHEY and CDR2 is SVGEGT in the germline V gene. The CDR3 contains 12 residues. The CDR3 spells CASRPGQAEAFF. In nucleotides, the CDR3 is TGTGCCAGCAGGCCGGGACAGGCTGAAGCTTTCTTT.

This clonotype was recorded at least ten times. The CDR3 protein is CASSQLESAYNSPLHF. The CDR3 DNA reads TGTGCCAGCAGTCAACTCGAAAGCGCCTATAATTCACCCCTCCACTTT. The rearrangement links TRBV28 to TRBJ1-6; D not certain. Trimming pared 5 bases from V and 2 bases from J, leaving 13 bases between. Germline loops: CDR1 MDHEN, CDR2 SYDVKM. The CDR3 contains 16 residues.

J is TRBJ2-1 and V is TRBV10-2, with 7 nucleotides matching TRBD1. The J call may be faulty, since TRBJ2-5 better matches the DNA end. This CDR3 comprises 14 residues. Germline V gene lookup returns CDR1 WSHSY and CDR2 SAAADI. The CDR3 protein is CASDRAYFRETQYF. Here the CDR3 DNA reads TGCGCCAGCGACAGGGCTTATTTCAGGGAGACCCAGTACTTC.

This clonotype was recorded many times. This chain uses TRBV24-1 with TRBJ2-1; a weak D match, TRBD1 (6 bases). Per germline, CDR1 KGHDR and CDR2 SFDVKD. Between the trimmed V and J ends, which lost 4 bases and 7 bases, there was a span of 16 bases. This CDR3 contains 15 residues. CDR3 protein: CATSDLHTTGNEQFF. The CDR3 DNA reads as TGTGCCACCAGTGACCTTCATACAACAGGGAATGAGCAGTTCTTC.

The CDR3 DNA follows: TGTGCCAGTAGTATTCCGGGAACGTACCAAGAGACCCAGTACTTC. It yields the protein CASSIPGTYQETQYF. The chain has TRBV19 and TRBJ2-5, with D maybe TRBD2 (5 bases). CDR3 length: 15 residues. Germline V gene lookup returns CDR1 LNHDA and CDR2 SQIVND (reference sequence). Deletions cut 3 bases from V and 0 bases from J, with 11 bases between.

The J gene is TRBJ2-2, the V gene TRBV5-5; TRBD1 agrees at 7 bases. The CDR3 extends over 14 amino acids. J was trimmed by 7 bases and V by 4 bases; bases with no gene match: 7. CDR1 is SGHKS and CDR2 is YYEKEE in the germline V gene (reference sequence). The CDR3 is CASSRQQGVGELFF. Written as DNA, the CDR3 is TGTGCCAGCAGCCGACAGCAGGGGGTCGGGGAGCTGTTTTTT.

The chain employs TRBV7-9 and TRBJ2-3; 8 positions agree with TRBD2. Germline V CDR1 and CDR2: SEHNR, FQNEAQ (reference sequence). Trimming at V came to 1 base and at J to 2 bases, leaving 8 bases not matched to a gene. The CDR3 is 17 amino acids. This CDR3 reads CASSLGAGVLSTDTQYF. The CDR3 nucleotides are TGTGCCAGCAGCTTAGGAGCGGGAGTCCTTTCCACAGATACGCAGTATTTT.

This clonotype was seen at least ten times. This CDR3 reads CSASSRDRTSNQPQHF. In nucleotides, the CDR3 is TGCAGTGCGAGTTCCCGGGACAGAACAAGCAATCAGCCCCAGCATTTT. The chain combines TRBV20-1 with TRBJ1-5; 7 bases map to TRBD1. This CDR3 contains 16 residues. Per the germline V gene, CDR1 is DFQATT and CDR2 is SNEGSKA (reference sequence). The V segment lost 6 bases and the J segment 1 base; nucleotides outside the gene matches: 12.

This clonotype was detected ten times or more. This chain joins TRBV28 and TRBJ1-2; 7 positions match TRBD1. The V gene's germline CDR1 is MDHEN and CDR2 SYDVKM. The CDR3 is 14 amino acids. J gave up 8 bases and V 5 bases, and 11 bases lay outside the gene matches. The CDR3 loop reads CASSTRQGFGGYTF. CDR3 nucleotides: TGTGCCAGCAGTACGCGACAGGGATTTGGAGGCTACACCTTC.

The rearrangement joins TRBV7-2 to TRBJ1-6, with D perhaps TRBD1 (6 bases). V lost 0 bases and J 9 bases, leaving 15 bases between the germline ends. Germline V gene data show CDR1 as SGHTA and CDR2 as FQGNSA. This CDR3 is built from 16 residues. DNA for the CDR3: TGTGCCAGCAGCTTAGCTCCGGGACAAGGGGGTTCACCCCTCCACTTT. It is translated as CASSLAPGQGGSPLHF.

This clonotype was observed a few times. The chain has TRBV28 and TRBJ1-4; D is ambiguous. This CDR3 has 16 residues. V gave up 2 bases and J gave up 2 bases, with 12 bases separating them. Per germline, CDR1 MDHEN and CDR2 SYDVKM. The CDR3 reads CASSLRVAATNEKLFF. CDR3 in DNA: TGTGCCAGCAGTTTAAGGGTTGCAGCTACTAATGAAAAACTGTTTTTT.

This clonotype turned up a few times. This chain links TRBV19 with TRBJ1-2, with D possibly being TRBD1 (5 bases). CDR3 length equals 15 residues. CDR1 and CDR2 from the germline V gene are LNHDA and SQIVND (reference sequence). V was cut by 7 bases and J by 1 base, with 16 bases left in between. CDR3 region: CASTPRQIFNYGYTF. CDR3 DNA: TGTGCCAGTACCCCCCGACAGATTTTTAACTATGGCTACACCTTC.

The rearrangement links TRBV6-1 to TRBJ2-5, with D unclear. The CDR3 is made up of 10 amino acids. From germline, CDR1 is MNHNS and CDR2 SASEGT. With 8 bases removed from V and 6 bases from J, the gap between germline ends came to 7 bases. The CDR3, as DNA: TGTGCCAGCGGCCTGCAGACCCAGTACTTC. This gives the protein CASGLQTQYF.

In this sample, this clonotype turned up many times. The rearrangement joins TRBV5-1 to TRBJ1-5; D is perhaps TRBD1 (5 bases). This CDR3 is 14 amino acids long. The ends were cut back, 1 base at V and 5 bases at J, with 10 bases in the middle. Germline V CDR1 and CDR2: SGHRS, YFSETQ. The CDR3 loop reads CASSLSIGDQPQHF. The CDR3 coding sequence is TGCGCCAGCAGCTTGAGCATAGGGGATCAGCCCCAGCATTTT. Complete variable domain (other parts from reference TRBV5-1 and TRBJ1-5): KAGVTQTPRYLIKTRGQQVTLSCSPISGHRSVSWYQQTPGQGLQFLFEYFSETQRNKGNFPGRFSGRQFSNSRSEMNVSTLELGDSALYLCASSLSIGDQPQHFGDGTRLSIL.

This clonotype has more than one count but fewer than ten. The chain carries TRBV7-9 and TRBJ2-1, with D uncertain. V was cut by 5 bases and J by 2 bases, with 16 bases left in between. The CDR3 is made up of 16 amino acids. Germline assignment: CDR1 SEHNR and CDR2 FQNEAQ (reference sequence). CDR3 nucleotide sequence: TGTGCCAGCAGCCATACTTACTTAAGCGCCTACAATGAGCAGTTCTTC. Its protein is CASSHTYLSAYNEQFF.

Note on this clonotype: Given a much more abundant clone one base away, this may be a read error. This chain links TRBV2 with TRBJ1-2; D is perhaps TRBD1 (5 bases). V shed 8 bases and J shed 8 bases, with 21 bases lying between them. Germline lookup yields CDR1 SNHLY and CDR2 FYNNEI. The CDR3 runs 14 residues. The CDR3 nucleotides are TGTGCCAGCGTCGTCGAGACAGCTTCTATCGGCTACACCTTC. Protein product: CASVVETASIGYTF.

There are many counts of this clonotype. The chain recombines TRBV11-2 with TRBJ2-5; TRBD2 matches 9 bases. The CDR3 runs to 17 residues. CDR1 and CDR2 from the germline V gene are SGHAT and FQNNGV. V gave up 5 bases and J gave up 4 bases; unmatched junction bases: 14. This CDR3 reads CASSAQFSGGLGETQYF. In nucleotides, the CDR3 is TGTGCCAGCAGCGCCCAATTTAGCGGGGGCTTGGGAGAGACCCAGTACTTC.